The source of this T cell receptor beta chain is a study of cytomegalovirus exposure and HLA in healthy donors. Both 60 Vbeta primers and 13 Jbeta primers went into the PCR. The protocol was immunoSEQ multiplex PCR, while the TCRdb copy is restricted to in-frame clones and leaves out a portion. The table includes over 150,000 clones, 80% detected once. General study results and limits: The study assumed roughly uniform donor sequencing depth for presence/absence analyses. Equally common other TCR beta chains were less clonally expanded than HLA-associated ones, a later analysis found. A missense variant in DCLRE1C was later tied to TCR beta V- and J-gene trimming. Previously analyzed data showed that most TCR beta V segments were productive at a frequency of about 87% or about 30%.

As to this clone: What it binds is unknown.

The CDR3 runs to 16 residues. The sequencing input was PBMCs. The V call is TRBV21-1, the J call TRBJ2-6; the D call in the table, TRBD1, was not verified against the DNA. TRBV21-1 is noted as a pseudogene. The sequence was collected from a man aged 25 to 45 in good health and CMV-seropositive. Here the CDR3 reads CASSKVRFSGANVLTF. The CDR3 bases are TGTGCCAGCAGCAAAGTCAGATTCTCTGGGGCCAACGTCCTGACTTTC.